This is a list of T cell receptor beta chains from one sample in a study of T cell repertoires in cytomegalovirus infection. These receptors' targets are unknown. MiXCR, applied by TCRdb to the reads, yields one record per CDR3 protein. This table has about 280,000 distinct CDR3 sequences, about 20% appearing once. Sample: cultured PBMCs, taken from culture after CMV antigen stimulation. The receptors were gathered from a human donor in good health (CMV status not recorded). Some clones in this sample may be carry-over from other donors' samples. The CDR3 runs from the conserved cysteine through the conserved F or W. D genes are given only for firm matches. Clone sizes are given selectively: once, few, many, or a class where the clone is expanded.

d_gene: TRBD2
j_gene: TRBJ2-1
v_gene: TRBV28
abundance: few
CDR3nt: TGTGCCAGCAGTTCGAGCGGGAGACCCTACAATGAGCAGTTCTTC
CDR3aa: CASSSSGRPYNEQFF

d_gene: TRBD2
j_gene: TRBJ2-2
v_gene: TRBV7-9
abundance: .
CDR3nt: TGTGCCAGCAGCGATCAACTAGCGGGAGGGAACACCGGGGAGCTGTTTTTT
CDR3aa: CASSDQLAGGNTGELFF

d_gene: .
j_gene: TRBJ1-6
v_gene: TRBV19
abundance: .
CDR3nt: TGTGCCAGTAGTATAGAGCCGGGGGATTTGAATTCACCCCTCCACTTT
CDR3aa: CASSIEPGDLNSPLHF

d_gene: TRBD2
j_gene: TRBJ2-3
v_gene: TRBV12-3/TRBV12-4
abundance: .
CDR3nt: TGTGCCAGCAGTTTACTAGCGGGAGGAAACACAGATACGCAGTATTTT
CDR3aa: CASSLLAGGNTDTQYF

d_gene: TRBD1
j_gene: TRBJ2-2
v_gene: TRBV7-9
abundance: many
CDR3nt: TGTGCCAGCGGAACCCCGCAGGGGGTGACCGGGGAGCTGTTTTTT
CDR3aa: CASGTPQGVTGELFF

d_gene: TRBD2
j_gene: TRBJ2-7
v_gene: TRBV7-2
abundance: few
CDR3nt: TGTGCCAGCAGCCCCCCGACTAGCGGGAGAACCGAGCAGTACTTC
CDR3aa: CASSPPTSGRTEQYF

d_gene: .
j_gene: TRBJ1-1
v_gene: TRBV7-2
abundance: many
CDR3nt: TGTGCCAGCAGCTTAGCGCTAGCCCACACTGAAGCTTTCTTT
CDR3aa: CASSLALAHTEAFF

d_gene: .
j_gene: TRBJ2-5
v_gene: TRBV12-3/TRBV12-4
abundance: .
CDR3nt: TGTGCCAGCAGTTTTAGGTCCACACGAGAGACCCAGTACTTC
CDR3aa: CASSFRSTRETQYF

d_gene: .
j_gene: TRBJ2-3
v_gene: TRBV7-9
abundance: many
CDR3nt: TGTGCCAGCAGCTTAGCTCCTATTCGCAGCACAGATACGCAGTATTTT
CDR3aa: CASSLAPIRSTDTQYF

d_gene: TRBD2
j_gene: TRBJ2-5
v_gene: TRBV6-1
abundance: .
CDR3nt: TGTGCCAGCATGCGGGGGACTAGCGGGAGACGGGAGACCCAGTACTTC
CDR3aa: CASMRGTSGRRETQYF

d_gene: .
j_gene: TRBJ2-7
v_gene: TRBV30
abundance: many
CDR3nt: TGTGCCTGGACCGGACACCTCCCTGGCTACGAGCAGTACTTC
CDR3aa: CAWTGHLPGYEQYF

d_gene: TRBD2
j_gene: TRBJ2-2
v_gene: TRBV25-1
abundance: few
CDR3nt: TGTGCCAGCAGTGGACTGGGAGGGGCCGGGGAGCTGTTTTTT
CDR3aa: CASSGLGGAGELFF

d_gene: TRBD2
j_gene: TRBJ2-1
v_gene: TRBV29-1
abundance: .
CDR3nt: TGCAGCGTCGTCGGGACTAGCGGGAGGGCGTATGAGCAGTTCTTC
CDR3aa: CSVVGTSGRAYEQFF

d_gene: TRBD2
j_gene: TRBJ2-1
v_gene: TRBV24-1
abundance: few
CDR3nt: TGTGCCACCAGTGATGAGAGCGGGAGCTCCTACAATGAGCAGTTCTTC
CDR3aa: CATSDESGSSYNEQFF

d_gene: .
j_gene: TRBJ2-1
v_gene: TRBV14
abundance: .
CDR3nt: TGTGCCAGCAGCCCCCCCGGGACTCCGATTAATGAGCAGTTCTTC
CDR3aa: CASSPPGTPINEQFF

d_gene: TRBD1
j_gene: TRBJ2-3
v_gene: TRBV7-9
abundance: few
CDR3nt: TGTGCCAGCAGCCCAAACCAGGGGGCAGTCGGCACAGATACGCAGTATTTT
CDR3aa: CASSPNQGAVGTDTQYF

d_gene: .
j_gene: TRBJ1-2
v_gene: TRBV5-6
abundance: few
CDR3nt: TGTGCCAGCAGCTCCAGGAATAGTAACTATGGCTACACCTTC
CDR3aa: CASSSRNSNYGYTF

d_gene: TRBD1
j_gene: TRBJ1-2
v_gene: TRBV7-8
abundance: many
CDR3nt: TGTGCCAGCAGCTTTGCGAGTAGTGGGCCAGGGGGCGCGAATGGCTACACCTTC
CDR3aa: CASSFASSGPGGANGYTF

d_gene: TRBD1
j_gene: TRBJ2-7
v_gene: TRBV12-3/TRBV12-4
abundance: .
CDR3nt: TGTGCCAGCAGACAGACCGGGACAGGCTCCTACGAGCAGTACTTC
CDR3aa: CASRQTGTGSYEQYF

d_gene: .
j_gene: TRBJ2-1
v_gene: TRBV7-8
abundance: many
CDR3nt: TGTGCCAGCAGCTTAGCCCCCCGGCTTGATCAGCAGTTCTTC
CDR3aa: CASSLAPRLDQQFF

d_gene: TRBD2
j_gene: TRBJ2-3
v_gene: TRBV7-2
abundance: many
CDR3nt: TGTGCCAGCTTACGCGCGGGAGGGCCGGATACGCAGTATTTT
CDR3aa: CASLRAGGPDTQYF

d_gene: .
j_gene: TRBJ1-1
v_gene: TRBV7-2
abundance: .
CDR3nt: TGTGCCAGCAGCTTCGCGGGGGCATCCACTGAAGCTTTCTTT
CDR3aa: CASSFAGASTEAFF

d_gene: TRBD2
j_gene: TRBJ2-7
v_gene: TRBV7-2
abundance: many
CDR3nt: TGTGCCAGCAGCTGGACTAGCGGAAGCTCCTACGAGCAGTACTTC
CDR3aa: CASSWTSGSSYEQYF

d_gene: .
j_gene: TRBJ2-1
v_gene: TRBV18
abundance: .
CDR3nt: TGTGCCAGCTCGCAGACCTTAGGGGCCAGCAATGAGCAGTTCTTC
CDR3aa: CASSQTLGASNEQFF

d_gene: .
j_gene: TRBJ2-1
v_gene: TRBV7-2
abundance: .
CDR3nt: TGTGCCAGCACCAAACAGGTCCCCATTTACAATGAGCAGTTCTTC
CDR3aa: CASTKQVPIYNEQFF

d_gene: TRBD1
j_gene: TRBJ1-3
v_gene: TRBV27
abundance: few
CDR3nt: TGTGCCAGTTCGACAGGGGCAGCTGGAAACACCATATATTTT
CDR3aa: CASSTGAAGNTIYF